Listed below are T cell receptor beta chains from one sample, sequenced in a study of yellow fever vaccine responses in identical twins. TCRdb reprocessed the RT-PCR reads with MiXCR, giving one entry per CDR3 protein. The data show 4,000 to 6,000 distinct CDR3 sequences, approximately 89% seen once. Material: T cells from blood (PBMCs), unsorted or a sorted subset (not recorded which), obtained before or after yellow fever vaccination (not recorded which). The receptors come from a woman in her late teens or twenties who received the yellow fever vaccine. Each CDR3 is given with its conserved first and last residue. A D gene is named only where the DNA matches it firmly. The size entry is marked missing in some rows and otherwise reads once, few, many or a size class.

>TRBV29-1|NA|NA|TRBJ2-5
CSVSYRAETQYF
TGCAGCGTTTCTTACAGGGCAGAGACCCAGTACTTC
>TRBV9|NA|NA|TRBJ1-1
CASSVDGGREAFF
TGTGCCAGCAGCGTAGATGGGGGCCGTGAAGCTTTCTTT
>TRBV23-1|NA|NA|TRBJ1-5
CASSRRDTRNQPQHF
TGCGCCAGCAGTCGAAGGGACACTCGCAATCAGCCCCAGCATTTT
>TRBV7-7|NA|NA|TRBJ2-7
CASSNGWEQYF
TGTGCTAGCAGCAACGGGTGGGAGCAGTACTTC
>TRBV11-2|NA|once|TRBJ2-3
CASSLQTGSDTQYF
TGTGCCAGCAGCCTTCAGACTGGATCAGATACGCAGTATTTT
>TRBV18|TRBD2|NA|TRBJ2-7
CASSPPIEGGSYEQYF
TGTGCCAGCTCACCACCGATAGAGGGAGGGAGCTACGAGCAGTACTTC
>TRBV12-3/TRBV12-4|TRBD1|NA|TRBJ1-4
CASSWGNRGTNEKLFF
TGTGCCAGCAGTTGGGGAAACAGGGGGACTAATGAAAAACTGTTTTTT
>TRBV12-3/TRBV12-4|NA|NA|TRBJ2-7
CASSLGEWDYEQYF
TGTGCCAGCAGTTTGGGGGAGTGGGACTACGAGCAGTACTTC
>TRBV30|NA|once|TRBJ1-1
CAWSQGGNTEAFF
TGTGCCTGGAGTCAGGGTGGGAACACTGAAGCTTTCTTT
>TRBV6-6|NA|once|TRBJ2-2
CASSLSVGTGELFF
TGTGCCAGCAGTCTATCGGTAGGGACCGGGGAGCTGTTTTTT
>TRBV6-4|NA|NA|TRBJ1-1
CASSLTDNTEAFF
TGTGCCAGCAGTCTAACTGATAACACTGAAGCTTTCTTT
>TRBV11-1|TRBD1|NA|TRBJ2-7
CASSLGTGEYEQYF
TGTGCCAGCAGCCTCGGGACAGGGGAGTACGAGCAGTACTTC
>TRBV18|NA|NA|TRBJ1-2
CASSHRDKVPHGYTF
TGTGCCAGCTCACACCGGGACAAAGTACCCCATGGCTACACCTTC
>TRBV11-3|NA|NA|TRBJ2-7
CASSPPPSDPYPYEQYF
TGTGCCAGCAGCCCACCACCCTCGGACCCGTATCCCTACGAGCAGTACTTC
>TRBV11-3|NA|NA|TRBJ2-5
CASSLFSSAETQYF
TGTGCCAGCAGCTTATTCTCGTCCGCGGAGACCCAGTACTTC
>TRBV7-9|NA|NA|TRBJ2-5
CASSSTGGYTEETQYF
TGTGCCAGCAGCTCGACAGGAGGATACACAGAAGAGACCCAGTACTTC
>TRBV13|TRBD2|NA|TRBJ2-7
CAALGGGRDEQYF
TGTGCCGCACTGGGCGGGGGTCGGGACGAGCAGTACTTC
>TRBV23-1|NA|NA|TRBJ2-3
CASSPERHIDTQYF
TGCGCCAGCAGTCCCGAACGTCACATCGATACGCAGTATTTT
>TRBV4-2|TRBD2|NA|TRBJ2-7
CASSQPPGLAGGSYEQYF
TGTGCCAGCAGCCAACCCCCGGGACTAGCGGGAGGCTCCTACGAGCAGTACTTC
>TRBV4-1|NA|NA|TRBJ1-5
CASSQVISFSNQPQHF
TGCGCCAGCAGCCAAGTTATAAGTTTTAGCAATCAGCCCCAGCATTTT
>TRBV11-2|TRBD2|NA|TRBJ2-3
CASSPGGPRTDTQYF
TGTGCCAGCAGCCCGGGGGGGCCGAGAACAGATACGCAGTATTTT
>TRBV18|NA|NA|TRBJ2-7
CASSLGQPPYEQYF
TGTGCCAGCTCACTCGGACAGCCACCCTACGAGCAGTACTTC
>TRBV10-3|NA|NA|TRBJ2-5
CAIGTSEETQYF
TGTGCCATCGGGACAAGTGAAGAGACCCAGTACTTC
>TRBV4-3|NA|NA|TRBJ2-1
CASSQDRTPNNEQFF
TGCGCCAGCAGCCAAGATCGAACGCCGAACAATGAGCAGTTCTTC
>TRBV6-5|NA|NA|TRBJ2-7
CASSYSFPYEQYF
TGTGCCAGCAGTTACTCTTTCCCTTACGAGCAGTACTTC
>TRBV5-1|NA|few|TRBJ2-3
CASSLGVGDTQYF
TGCGCCAGCAGCTTGGGGGTCGGGGATACGCAGTATTTT
>TRBV4-2|TRBD2|NA|TRBJ2-7
CASSQDTSGTFSYEQYF
TGTGCCAGCAGCCAAGATACTAGCGGGACCTTCTCCTACGAGCAGTACTTC
>TRBV11-1|NA|NA|TRBJ2-5
CASSLANHGPEETQYF
TGTGCCAGCAGCTTAGCGAATCACGGGCCCGAAGAGACCCAGTACTTC